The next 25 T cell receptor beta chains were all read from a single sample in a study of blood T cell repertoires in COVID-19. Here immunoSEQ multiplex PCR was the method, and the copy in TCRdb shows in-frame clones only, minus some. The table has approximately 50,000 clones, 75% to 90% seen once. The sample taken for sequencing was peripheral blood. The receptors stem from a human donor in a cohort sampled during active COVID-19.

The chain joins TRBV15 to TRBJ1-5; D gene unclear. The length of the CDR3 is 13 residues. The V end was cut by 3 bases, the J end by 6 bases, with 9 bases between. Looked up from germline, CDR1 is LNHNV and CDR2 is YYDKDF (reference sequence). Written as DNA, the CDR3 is TGTGCCACCAGCAGGCAGTCCTCTCAGCCCCAGCATTTT. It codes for CATSRQSSQPQHF.

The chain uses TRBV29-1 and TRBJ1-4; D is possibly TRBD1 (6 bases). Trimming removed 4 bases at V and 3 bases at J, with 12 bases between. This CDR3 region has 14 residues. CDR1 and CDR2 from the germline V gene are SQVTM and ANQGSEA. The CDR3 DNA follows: TGCAGCGTTGTTTCAGGGGAAGCTAATGAAAAACTGTTTTTT. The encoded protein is CSVVSGEANEKLFF.

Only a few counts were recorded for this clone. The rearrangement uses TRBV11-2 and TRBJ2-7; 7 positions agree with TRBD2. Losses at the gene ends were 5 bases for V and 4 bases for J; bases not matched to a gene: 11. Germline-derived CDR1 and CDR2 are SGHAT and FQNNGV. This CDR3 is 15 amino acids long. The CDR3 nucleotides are TGTGCCAGCAGCCTGCGGCGGGAGCGGCCTTACGAGCAGTACTTC. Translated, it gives CASSLRRERPYEQYF.

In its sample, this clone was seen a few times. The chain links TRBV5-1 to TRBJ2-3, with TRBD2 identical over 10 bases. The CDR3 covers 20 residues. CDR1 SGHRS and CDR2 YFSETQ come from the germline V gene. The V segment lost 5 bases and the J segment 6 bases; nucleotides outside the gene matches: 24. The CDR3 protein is CASSFRLAGGWHHTVDTQYF. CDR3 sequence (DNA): TGCGCCAGCAGTTTCCGACTAGCGGGTGGGTGGCACCACACAGTGGATACGCAGTATTTT.

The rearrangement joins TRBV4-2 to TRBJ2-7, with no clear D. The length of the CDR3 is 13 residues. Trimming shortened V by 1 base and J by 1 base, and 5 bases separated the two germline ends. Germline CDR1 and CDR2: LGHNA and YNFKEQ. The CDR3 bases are TGTGCCAGCAGCCAAGCAGGATCCTACGAGCAGTACTTC. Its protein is CASSQAGSYEQYF.

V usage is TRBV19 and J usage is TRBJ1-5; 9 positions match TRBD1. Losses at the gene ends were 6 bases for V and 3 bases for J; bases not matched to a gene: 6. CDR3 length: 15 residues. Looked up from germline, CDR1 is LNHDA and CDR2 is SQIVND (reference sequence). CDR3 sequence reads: CASRGDRAHNQPQHF. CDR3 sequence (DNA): TGTGCCAGTAGGGGGGACAGGGCGCACAATCAGCCCCAGCATTTT.

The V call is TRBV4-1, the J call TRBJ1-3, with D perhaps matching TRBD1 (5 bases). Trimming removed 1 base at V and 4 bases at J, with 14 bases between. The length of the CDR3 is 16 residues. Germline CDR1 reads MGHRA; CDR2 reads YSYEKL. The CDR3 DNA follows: TGCGCCAGCAGCCAAGGGCCCCCAGGGTTCGGAAACACCATATATTTT. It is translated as CASSQGPPGFGNTIYF.

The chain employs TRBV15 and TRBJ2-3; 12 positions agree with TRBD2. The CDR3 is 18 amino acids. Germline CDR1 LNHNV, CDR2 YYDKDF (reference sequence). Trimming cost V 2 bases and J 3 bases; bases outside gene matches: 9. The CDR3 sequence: CATSRRRLAGVGTDTQYF. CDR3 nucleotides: TGTGCCACCAGCAGACGCAGACTAGCGGGGGTTGGAACAGATACGCAGTATTTT.

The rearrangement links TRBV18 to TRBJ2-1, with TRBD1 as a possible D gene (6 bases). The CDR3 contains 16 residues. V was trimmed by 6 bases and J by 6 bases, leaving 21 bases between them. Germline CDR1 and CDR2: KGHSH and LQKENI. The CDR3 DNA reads TGTGCCAGCTCTCCGACTGGGGGCAACATCATCAATGAGCAGTTCTTC. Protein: CASSPTGGNIINEQFF.

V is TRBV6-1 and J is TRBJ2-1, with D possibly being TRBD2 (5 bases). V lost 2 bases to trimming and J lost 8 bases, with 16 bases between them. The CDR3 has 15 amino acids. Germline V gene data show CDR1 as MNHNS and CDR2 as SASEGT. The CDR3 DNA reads TGTGCCAGCAGTGAATGGAGGCCGTATAGAGATGAGCAGTTCTTC. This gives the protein CASSEWRPYRDEQFF.

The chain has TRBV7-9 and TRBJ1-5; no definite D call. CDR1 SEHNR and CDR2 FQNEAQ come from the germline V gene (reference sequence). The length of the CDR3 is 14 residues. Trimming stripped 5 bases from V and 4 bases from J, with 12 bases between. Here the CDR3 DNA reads TGTGCCAGCAGCGACGGGAGTTTAAATCAGCCCCAGCATTTT. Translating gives CASSDGSLNQPQHF.

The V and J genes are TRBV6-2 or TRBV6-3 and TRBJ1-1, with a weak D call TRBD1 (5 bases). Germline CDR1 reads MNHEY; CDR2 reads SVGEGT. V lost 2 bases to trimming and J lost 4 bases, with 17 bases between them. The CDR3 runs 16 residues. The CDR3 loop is CASSYIWGVSSTEAFF. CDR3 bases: TGTGCCAGCAGTTACATTTGGGGGGTTTCATCCACTGAAGCTTTCTTT.

The CDR3 sequence is CASSIEDSPGETQYF. CDR3 DNA sequence: TGTGCCAGTAGTATAGAGGACTCGCCTGGGGAGACCCAGTACTTC. The chain joins TRBV19 to TRBJ2-5; the D gene is possibly TRBD2 (5 bases). Germline V gives CDR1 LNHDA, CDR2 SQIVND (reference sequence). The V end lost 0 bases, the J end lost 5 bases, and 13 bases lay between the germline ends. The length of the CDR3 is 15 residues. The full variable domain, its missing parts supplied by reference TRBV19 and TRBJ2-5, is DGGITQSPKYLFRKEGQNVTLSCEQNLNHDAMYWYRQDPGQGLRLIYYSQIVNDFQKGDIAEGYSVSREKKESFPLTVTSAQKNPTAFYLCASSIEDSPGETQYFGPGTRLLVL.

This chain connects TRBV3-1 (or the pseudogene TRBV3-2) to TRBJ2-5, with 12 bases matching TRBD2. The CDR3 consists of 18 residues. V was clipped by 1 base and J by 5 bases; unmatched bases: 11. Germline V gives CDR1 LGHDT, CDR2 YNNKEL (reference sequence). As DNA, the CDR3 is TGTGCCAGCAGCCAAGGGCGGCTAGCGGGGGGGTATGGTGAGACCCAGTACTTC. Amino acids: CASSQGRLAGGYGETQYF.

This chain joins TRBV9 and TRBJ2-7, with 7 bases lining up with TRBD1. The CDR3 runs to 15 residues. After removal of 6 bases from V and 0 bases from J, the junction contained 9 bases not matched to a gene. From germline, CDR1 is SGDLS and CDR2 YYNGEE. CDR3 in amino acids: CASNPGGRSSYEQYF. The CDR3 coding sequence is TGTGCCAGCAACCCAGGGGGACGGAGCTCCTACGAGCAGTACTTC.

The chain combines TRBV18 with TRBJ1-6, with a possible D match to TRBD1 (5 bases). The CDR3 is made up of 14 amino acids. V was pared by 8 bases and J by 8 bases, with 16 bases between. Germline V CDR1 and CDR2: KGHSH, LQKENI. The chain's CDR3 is CASRELATDSPLHF. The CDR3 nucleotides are TGTGCCAGCCGCGAACTGGCGACAGATTCACCCCTCCACTTT.

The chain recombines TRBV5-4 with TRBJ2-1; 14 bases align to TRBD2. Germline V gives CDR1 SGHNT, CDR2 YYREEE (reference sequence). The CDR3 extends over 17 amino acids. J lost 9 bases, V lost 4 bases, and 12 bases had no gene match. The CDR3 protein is CASSPPGLAGEGSEQFF. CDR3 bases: TGTGCCAGCAGCCCCCCGGGACTAGCGGGAGAAGGTAGTGAGCAGTTCTTC.

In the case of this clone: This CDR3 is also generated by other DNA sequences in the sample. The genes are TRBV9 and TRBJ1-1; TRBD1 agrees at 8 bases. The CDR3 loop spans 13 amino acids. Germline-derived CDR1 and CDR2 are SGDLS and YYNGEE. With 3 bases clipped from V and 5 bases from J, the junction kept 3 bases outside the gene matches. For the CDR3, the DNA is TGTGCCAGCAGCGCGGACAGGGTAACTGAAGCTTTCTTT. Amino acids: CASSADRVTEAFF.

CDR3 nucleotides: TGCGCCAGCAGCCATCGCACTAGCGGGGGGCGTATGCTTACTACATCCCAAGAGACCCAGTACTTC. It specifies CASSHRTSGGRMLTTSQETQYF. This sequence joins TRBV4-1 and TRBJ2-5, with TRBD2 identical over 12 bases. The trim removed 3 bases at V and 1 base at J, leaving 21 bases unmatched. CDR1 MGHRA and CDR2 YSYEKL come from the germline V gene. CDR3 size: 22 residues.

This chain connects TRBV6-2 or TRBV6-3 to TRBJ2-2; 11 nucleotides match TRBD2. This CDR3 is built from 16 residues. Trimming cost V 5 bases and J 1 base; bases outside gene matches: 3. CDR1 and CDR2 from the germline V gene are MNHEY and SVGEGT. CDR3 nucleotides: TGTGCCAGCAGTAGGGGACTAGCGGTGAACACCGGGGAGCTGTTTTTT. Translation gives CASSRGLAVNTGELFF.

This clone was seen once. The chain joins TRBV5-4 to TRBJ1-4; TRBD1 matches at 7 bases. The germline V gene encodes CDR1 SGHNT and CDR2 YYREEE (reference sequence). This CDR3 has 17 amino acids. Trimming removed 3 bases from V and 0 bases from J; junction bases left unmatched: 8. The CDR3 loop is CASSWTGPHSTNEKLFF. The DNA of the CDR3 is TGTGCCAGCAGCTGGACAGGCCCCCACTCAACTAATGAAAAACTGTTTTTT.

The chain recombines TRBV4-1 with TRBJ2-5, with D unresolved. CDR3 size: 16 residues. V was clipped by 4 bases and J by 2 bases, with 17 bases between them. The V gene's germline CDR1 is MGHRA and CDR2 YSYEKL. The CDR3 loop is CASSLRPLRSQETQYF. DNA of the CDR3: TGCGCCAGCAGCCTTCGCCCGTTACGGAGTCAAGAGACCCAGTACTTC.

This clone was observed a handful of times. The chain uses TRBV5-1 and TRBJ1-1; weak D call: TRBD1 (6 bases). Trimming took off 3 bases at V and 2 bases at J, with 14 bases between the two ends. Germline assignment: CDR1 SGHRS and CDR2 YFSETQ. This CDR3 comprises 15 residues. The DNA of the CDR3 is TGCGCCAGCAGCTCCCGGACAGTAGCCAACACTGAAGCTTTCTTT. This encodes CASSSRTVANTEAFF.

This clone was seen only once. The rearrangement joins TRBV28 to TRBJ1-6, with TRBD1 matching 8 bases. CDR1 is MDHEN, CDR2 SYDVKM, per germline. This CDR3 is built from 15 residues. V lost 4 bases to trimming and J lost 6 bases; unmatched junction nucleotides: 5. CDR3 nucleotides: TGTGCCAGCAGTTCAGGGGGCGACGGTAATTCACCCCTCCACTTT. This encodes CASSSGGDGNSPLHF. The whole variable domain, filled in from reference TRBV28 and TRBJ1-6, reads DVKVTQSSRYLVKRTGEKVFLECVQDMDHENMFWYRQDPGLGLRLIYFSYDVKMKEKGDIPEGYSVSREKKERFSLILESASTNQTSMYLCASSSGGDGNSPLHFGNGTRLTVT.

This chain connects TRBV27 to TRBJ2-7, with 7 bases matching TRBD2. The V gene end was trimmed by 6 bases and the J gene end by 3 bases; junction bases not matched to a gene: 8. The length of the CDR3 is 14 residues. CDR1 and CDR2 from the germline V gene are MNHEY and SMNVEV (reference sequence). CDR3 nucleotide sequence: TGTGCCAGCAGCCTCTCGGGGGGAGGCTACGAGCAGTACTTC. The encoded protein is CASSLSGGGYEQYF.